A selection of T cell receptor beta chains follows, all from one sample in a study of control samples from healthy donors and cancer patients. Clones were sequenced by immunoSEQ multiplex PCR, and TCRdb holds only the in-frame ones, with some missing. The table lists 130,000 to 150,000 clones, about nine tenths of them singletons, with roughly 12% in the top ten. Sample: blood. All receptors derive from a man younger than 40 in good health. Each CDR3 is given with its conserved first and last residue. The order of the fields is D gene, V gene, J gene, clone size, CDR3 protein, CDR3 DNA. The D gene is left open where the match is weak. Part of the rows lack a size; the others show once, few, many or a class for expanded clones.

TRBD2	TRBV7-2	TRBJ2-3	.	CASSLGISGLTDTQYF	TGTGCCAGCAGCTTAGGAATTAGCGGGCTTACAGATACGCAGTATTTT
.	TRBV6-6	TRBJ1-1	.	CASSYEEGGGSEAFF	TGTGCCAGCAGTTACGAGGAGGGGGGAGGAAGTGAAGCTTTCTTT
TRBD1	TRBV2	TRBJ1-1	.	CAGGTGMNTEAFF	TGTGCCGGAGGGACAGGAATGAACACTGAAGCTTTCTTT
.	TRBV2	TRBJ1-5	.	CASSEVVGNQPQHF	TGTGCCAGCAGTGAAGTGGTGGGGAATCAGCCCCAGCATTTT
.	TRBV11-2	TRBJ2-2	.	CASSRYRDPGELFF	TGTGCCAGCAGCAGATACAGGGATCCCGGGGAGCTGTTTTTT
.	TRBV28	TRBJ2-3	.	CASNERSTDTQYF	TGTGCCAGCAATGAACGGAGCACAGATACGCAGTATTTT
.	TRBV28	TRBJ1-1	.	CASSLDLNTEAFF	TGTGCCAGCAGTTTAGACTTGAACACTGAAGCTTTCTTT
TRBD2	TRBV29-1	TRBJ2-3	.	CSVRPGLASPDTQYF	TGCAGCGTTCGACCGGGACTAGCTAGCCCAGATACGCAGTATTTT
.	TRBV30	TRBJ1-1	.	CAWSVLGATEAFF	TGTGCCTGGAGTGTTCTGGGGGCGACTGAAGCTTTCTTT
.	TRBV6-5	TRBJ2-5	once	CASSLGGTSKETQYF	TGTGCCAGCAGCCTTGGCGGGACCTCCAAGGAGACCCAGTACTTC
.	TRBV12-3/TRBV12-4	TRBJ2-2	.	CASSLVVGELFF	TGTGCCAGCAGTTTGGTGGTCGGGGAGCTGTTTTTT
TRBD1	TRBV6-5	TRBJ2-5	.	CASSKTGSRQETQYF	TGTGCCAGCAGCAAGACAGGGTCGAGGCAAGAGACCCAGTACTTC
.	TRBV15	TRBJ2-5	.	CATSRSDRNQETQYF	TGTGCCACCAGCAGAAGCGACAGGAACCAAGAGACCCAGTACTTC
.	TRBV19	TRBJ1-6	.	CASSIGQVENSPLHF	TGTGCCAGTAGTATAGGCCAGGTCGAAAATTCACCCCTCCACTTT
TRBD1	TRBV2	TRBJ1-3	.	CASSEATGGNGNTIYF	TGTGCCAGCAGCGAAGCGACAGGGGGGAATGGAAACACCATATATTTT
TRBD1	TRBV29-1	TRBJ1-2	.	CSGTTGGDGYTF	TGCAGCGGGACGACAGGGGGCGACGGCTACACCTTC
TRBD2	TRBV7-2	TRBJ2-1	.	CASSLVASGYNEQFF	TGTGCCAGCAGCTTAGTCGCTAGCGGCTACAATGAGCAGTTCTTC
TRBD1	TRBV9	TRBJ2-2	.	CASSITGGTGELFF	TGTGCCAGCAGCATAACAGGGGGGACCGGGGAGCTGTTTTTT
TRBD1	TRBV7-9	TRBJ2-7	.	CASSSRGQGYEQYF	TGTGCCAGCAGCTCTAGGGGACAGGGCTACGAGCAGTACTTC
TRBD1	TRBV20-1	TRBJ2-7	.	CSASVGRGRAYEQYF	TGCAGTGCTAGTGTGGGAAGGGGGCGCGCCTACGAGCAGTACTTC
.	TRBV7-9	TRBJ1-5	.	CASSQTGADNQPQHF	TGTGCCAGCAGCCAAACTGGAGCAGATAATCAGCCCCAGCATTTT
.	TRBV20-1	TRBJ1-1	.	CSAYRNTEAFF	TGCAGTGCTTACCGAAACACTGAAGCTTTCTTT
.	TRBV27	TRBJ2-4	.	CASSFRGDSKNIQYF	TGTGCCAGCAGTTTTCGCGGGGATTCCAAAAACATTCAGTACTTC
TRBD1	TRBV16	TRBJ1-1	.	CASSQSQGGTEAFF	TGTGCCAGCAGCCAATCGCAGGGGGGGACTGAAGCTTTCTTT
.	TRBV20-1	TRBJ1-1	.	CSARQNTEAFF	TGCAGTGCTAGGCAGAACACTGAAGCTTTCTTT
.	TRBV18	TRBJ1-1	.	CASSRKEKNTEAFF	TGTGCCAGCTCACGAAAAGAGAAGAACACTGAAGCTTTCTTT
.	TRBV24-1	TRBJ1-5	.	CATSATGPSNQPQHF	TGTGCCACCAGTGCAACTGGGCCTAGCAATCAGCCCCAGCATTTT
TRBD1	TRBV29-1	TRBJ1-1	once	CSGDTGTGRTEAFF	TGCAGCGGAGATACCGGGACAGGGCGAACTGAAGCTTTCTTT
.	TRBV10-2	TRBJ1-2	.	CASSEVGGLDGYTF	TGCGCCAGCAGTGAGGTGGGGGGGCTTGACGGCTACACCTTC
.	TRBV2	TRBJ2-3	.	CASSEQADTQYF	TGTGCCAGCAGTGAACAGGCAGATACGCAGTATTTT
TRBD2	TRBV6-5	TRBJ2-3	.	CATTLGAGGTDTQYF	TGTGCCACAACTTTGGGAGCGGGAGGTACAGATACGCAGTATTTT
TRBD2	TRBV27	TRBJ2-7	.	CASSDYSGSSNEQYF	TGTGCCAGCAGCGACTATAGCGGGAGTAGCAACGAGCAGTACTTC
TRBD1	TRBV28	TRBJ2-2	.	CASSLLGTGAGELFF	TGTGCCAGCAGTTTACTGGGCACAGGGGCCGGGGAGCTGTTTTTT
.	TRBV6-1	TRBJ2-3	.	CASSEAPLAPSTDTQYF	TGTGCCAGCAGTGAAGCTCCCCTAGCACCCAGCACAGATACGCAGTATTTT
TRBD2	TRBV20-1	TRBJ2-7	.	CSASELAGLSYEQYF	TGCAGTGCTAGTGAACTAGCGGGGCTCTCCTACGAGCAGTACTTC
TRBD2	TRBV19	TRBJ2-7	.	CASSPRGLANYEQYF	TGTGCCAGTAGTCCCCGGGGACTAGCGAACTACGAGCAGTACTTC
TRBD1	TRBV6-4	TRBJ1-5	.	CASSAGQGVRSNQPQHF	TGTGCCAGCAGTGCGGGACAGGGAGTCCGAAGCAATCAGCCCCAGCATTTT
.	TRBV5-1	TRBJ1-2	.	CASSLVRGDGYTF	TGCGCCAGCAGCTTGGTCCGGGGAGACGGCTACACCTTC
.	TRBV13	TRBJ2-7	.	CASSPQGAVRNYEQYF	TGTGCCAGCAGCCCCCAGGGAGCGGTCAGGAACTACGAGCAGTACTTC
.	TRBV5-5	TRBJ2-7	.	CASTGRGLLTYEQYF	TGTGCCAGCACCGGCCGAGGACTGCTAACCTACGAGCAGTACTTC
TRBD1	TRBV7-9	TRBJ1-1	.	CASSTRGTGNTEAFF	TGTGCCAGCAGCACAAGGGGGACAGGGAACACTGAAGCTTTCTTT
TRBD1	TRBV9	TRBJ1-4	.	CASSATGGASNEKLFF	TGTGCCAGCAGCGCAACAGGGGGCGCGTCTAATGAAAAACTGTTTTTT